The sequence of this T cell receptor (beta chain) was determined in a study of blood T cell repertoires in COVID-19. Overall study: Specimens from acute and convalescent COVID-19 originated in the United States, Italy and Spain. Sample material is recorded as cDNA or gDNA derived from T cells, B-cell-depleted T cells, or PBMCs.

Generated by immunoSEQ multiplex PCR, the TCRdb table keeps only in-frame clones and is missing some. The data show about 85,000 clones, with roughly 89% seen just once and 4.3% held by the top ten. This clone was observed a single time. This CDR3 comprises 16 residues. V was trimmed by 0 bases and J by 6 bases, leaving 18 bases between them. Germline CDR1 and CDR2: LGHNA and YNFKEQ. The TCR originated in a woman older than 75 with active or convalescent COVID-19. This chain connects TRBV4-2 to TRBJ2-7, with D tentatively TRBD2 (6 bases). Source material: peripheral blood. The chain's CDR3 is CASSQEWGTAPGEQYF. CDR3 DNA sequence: TGTGCCAGCAGCCAAGAATGGGGGACTGCTCCTGGCGAGCAGTACTTC.